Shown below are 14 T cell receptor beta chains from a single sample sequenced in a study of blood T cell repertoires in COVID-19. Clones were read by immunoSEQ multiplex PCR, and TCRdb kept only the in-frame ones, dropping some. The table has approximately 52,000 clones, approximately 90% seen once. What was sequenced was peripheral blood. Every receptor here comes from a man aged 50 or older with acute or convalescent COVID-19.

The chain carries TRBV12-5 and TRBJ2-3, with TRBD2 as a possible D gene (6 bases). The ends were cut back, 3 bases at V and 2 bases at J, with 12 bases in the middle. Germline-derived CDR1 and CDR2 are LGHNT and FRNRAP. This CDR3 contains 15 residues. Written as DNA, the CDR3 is TGTGCTAGTGGTTTAGCAGGGACTCCCACAGATACGCAGTATTTT. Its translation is CASGLAGTPTDTQYF.

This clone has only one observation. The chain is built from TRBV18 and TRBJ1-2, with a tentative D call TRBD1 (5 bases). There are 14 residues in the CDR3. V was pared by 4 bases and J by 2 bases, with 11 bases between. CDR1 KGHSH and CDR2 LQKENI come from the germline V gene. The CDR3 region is CASSQGANNYGYTF. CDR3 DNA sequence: TGTGCCAGCTCACAAGGGGCCAACAACTATGGCTACACCTTC.

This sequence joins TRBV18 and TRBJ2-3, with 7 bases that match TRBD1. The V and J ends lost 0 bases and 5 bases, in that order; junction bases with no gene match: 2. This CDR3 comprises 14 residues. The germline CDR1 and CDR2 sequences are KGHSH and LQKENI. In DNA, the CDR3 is TGTGCCAGCTCACCACCGACAGGGCGAGATACGCAGTATTTT. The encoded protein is CASSPPTGRDTQYF.

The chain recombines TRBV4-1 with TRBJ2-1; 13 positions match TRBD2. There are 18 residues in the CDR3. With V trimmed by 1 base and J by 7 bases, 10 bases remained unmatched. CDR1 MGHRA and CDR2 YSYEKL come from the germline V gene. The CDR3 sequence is CASSQVPGGTSGVNEQFF. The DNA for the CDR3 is TGCGCCAGCAGCCAAGTTCCTGGGGGGACTAGCGGGGTTAATGAGCAGTTCTTC.

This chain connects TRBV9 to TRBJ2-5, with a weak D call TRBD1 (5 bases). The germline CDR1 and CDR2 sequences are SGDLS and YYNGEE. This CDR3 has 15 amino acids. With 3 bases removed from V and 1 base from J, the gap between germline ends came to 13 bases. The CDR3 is CASSAFPGPQETQYF. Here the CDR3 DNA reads TGTGCCAGCAGCGCCTTCCCAGGGCCCCAAGAGACCCAGTACTTC. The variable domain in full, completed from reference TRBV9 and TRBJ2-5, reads DSGVTQTPKHLITATGQRVTLRCSPRSGDLSVYWYQQSLDQGLQFLIQYYNGEERAKGNILERFSAQQFPDLHSELNLSSLELGDSALYFCASSAFPGPQETQYFGPGTRLLVL.

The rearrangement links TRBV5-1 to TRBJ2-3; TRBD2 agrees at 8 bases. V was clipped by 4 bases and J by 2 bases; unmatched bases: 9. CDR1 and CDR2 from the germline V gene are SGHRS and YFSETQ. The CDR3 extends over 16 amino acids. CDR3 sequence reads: CASSLSSGLFTDTQYF. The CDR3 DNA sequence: TGCGCCAGCAGCCTGTCTAGCGGGTTATTCACAGATACGCAGTATTTT. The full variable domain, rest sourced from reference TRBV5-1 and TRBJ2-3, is KAGVTQTPRYLIKTRGQQVTLSCSPISGHRSVSWYQQTPGQGLQFLFEYFSETQRNKGNFPGRFSGRQFSNSRSEMNVSTLELGDSALYLCASSLSSGLFTDTQYFGPGTRLTVL.

CDR3 in amino acids: CASSSRTGAARENTIYF. The DNA of the CDR3 is TGTGCCAGCAGCTCCCGGACAGGGGCCGCCCGTGAGAACACCATATATTTT. This chain connects TRBV7-9 to TRBJ1-3; 9 bases are a match to TRBD1. This CDR3 is 17 amino acids long. The V gene's germline CDR1 is SEHNR and CDR2 FQNEAQ (reference sequence). Trimming took 4 bases from V and 7 from J; bases not matched to a gene: 14. The whole variable domain, remainder taken from reference TRBV7-9 and TRBJ1-3, is DTGVSQNPRHKITKRGQNVTFRCDPISEHNRLYWYRQTLGQGPEFLTYFQNEAQLEKSRLLSDRFSAERPKGSFSTLEIQRTEQGDSAMYLCASSSRTGAARENTIYFGEGSWLTVV.

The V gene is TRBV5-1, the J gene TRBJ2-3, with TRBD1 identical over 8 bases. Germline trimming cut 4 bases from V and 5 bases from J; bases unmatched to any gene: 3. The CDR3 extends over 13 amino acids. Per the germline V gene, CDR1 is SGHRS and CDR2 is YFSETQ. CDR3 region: CASSRTGLDTQYF. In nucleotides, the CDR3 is TGCGCCAGCAGCAGGACAGGGTTAGATACGCAGTATTTT. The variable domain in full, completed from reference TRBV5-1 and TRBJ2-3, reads KAGVTQTPRYLIKTRGQQVTLSCSPISGHRSVSWYQQTPGQGLQFLFEYFSETQRNKGNFPGRFSGRQFSNSRSEMNVSTLELGDSALYLCASSRTGLDTQYFGPGTRLTVL.

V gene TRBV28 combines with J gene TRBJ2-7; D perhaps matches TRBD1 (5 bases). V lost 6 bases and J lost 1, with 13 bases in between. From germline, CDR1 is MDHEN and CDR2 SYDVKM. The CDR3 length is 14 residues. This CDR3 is CASRTHTGSYEQYF. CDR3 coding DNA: TGTGCCAGCAGAACGCATACAGGTTCCTACGAGCAGTACTTC.

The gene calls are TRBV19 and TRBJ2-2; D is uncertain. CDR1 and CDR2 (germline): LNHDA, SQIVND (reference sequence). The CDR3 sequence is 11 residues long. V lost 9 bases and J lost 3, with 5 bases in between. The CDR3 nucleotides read TGTGCCAGCGGTCACACCGGGGAGCTGTTTTTT. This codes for CASGHTGELFF. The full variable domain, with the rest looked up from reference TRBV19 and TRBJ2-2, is DGGITQSPKYLFRKEGQNVTLSCEQNLNHDAMYWYRQDPGQGLRLIYYSQIVNDFQKGDIAEGYSVSREKKESFPLTVTSAQKNPTAFYLCASGHTGELFFGEGSRLTVL.

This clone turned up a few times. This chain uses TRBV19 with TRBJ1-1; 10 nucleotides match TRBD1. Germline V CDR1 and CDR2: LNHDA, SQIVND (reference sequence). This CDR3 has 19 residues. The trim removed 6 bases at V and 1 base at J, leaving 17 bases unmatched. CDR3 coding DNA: TGTGCCAGTAGCCATATCCCCCGGGACAGGGGAAGGGGGAACACTGAAGCTTTCTTT. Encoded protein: CASSHIPRDRGRGNTEAFF.

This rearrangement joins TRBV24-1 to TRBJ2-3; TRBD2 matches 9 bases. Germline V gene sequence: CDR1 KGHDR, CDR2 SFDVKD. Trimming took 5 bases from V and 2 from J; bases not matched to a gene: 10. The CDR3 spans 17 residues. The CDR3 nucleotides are TGTGCCACCAGTGTGGTGGTAGCGGGGGCCAACACAGATACGCAGTATTTT. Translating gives CATSVVVAGANTDTQYF.

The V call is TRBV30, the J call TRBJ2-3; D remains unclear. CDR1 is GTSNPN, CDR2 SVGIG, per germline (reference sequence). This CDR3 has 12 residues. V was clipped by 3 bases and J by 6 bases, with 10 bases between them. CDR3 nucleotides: TGTGCCTGGAGCCGACAACGGGATACGCAGTATTTT. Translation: CAWSRQRDTQYF.

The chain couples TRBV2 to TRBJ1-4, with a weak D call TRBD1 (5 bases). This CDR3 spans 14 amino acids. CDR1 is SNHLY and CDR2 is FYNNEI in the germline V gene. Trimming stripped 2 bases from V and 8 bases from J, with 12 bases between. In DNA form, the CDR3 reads TGTGCCAGCAGTGAATGGCGGGAGGGGGAAAAACTGTTTTTT. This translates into CASSEWREGEKLFF.